The 8 T cell receptor beta chains reported below all come from one sample, sequenced in a study of shared clonotypes between healthy human individuals. The repertoire was sequenced with immunoSEQ multiplex PCR; TCRdb's copy has only in-frame clones and lacks some. The sample records some 2,000,000 clones, approximately 94% being singletons. Naive CD8 cells, CD45RO-negative and positively selected for CCR7, excluded terminally differentiated effector memory CD45RA+ cells. Source material: naive CD8+ T cells sorted from blood. All receptors come from a man aged 18 to 30 in good health.

This clone was detected only once. Additional DNA sequences in this sample encode the identical CDR3. This sequence joins TRBV27 and TRBJ2-7; no firm D call. The V and J ends lost 2 bases and 3 bases respectively, with 11 bases between them. Germline V lookup: CDR1 MNHEY, CDR2 SMNVEV (reference sequence). The CDR3 is made up of 14 amino acids. This CDR3 reads CASSLRGRDYEQYF. Here the CDR3 DNA reads TGTGCCAGCAGTTTAAGAGGCAGAGACTACGAGCAGTACTTC.

This clone was found once. The chain carries TRBV6-5 and TRBJ2-1; no clear D. V lost 2 bases to trimming and J lost 10 bases, with 12 bases between them. The CDR3 runs to 13 residues. Germline assignment: CDR1 MNHEY and CDR2 SVGAGI. The CDR3 spells CASSYGPMVEQFF. The CDR3 DNA is TGTGCCAGCAGTTACGGTCCTATGGTAGAGCAGTTCTTC.

This chain connects TRBV28 to TRBJ2-3; 8 nucleotides agree with TRBD2. Germline CDR1 reads MDHEN; CDR2 reads SYDVKM. The CDR3 has 16 amino acids. J lost 1 base, V lost 5 bases, and 8 bases had no gene match. CDR3 in amino acids: CASSLVPGGGTDTQYF. DNA for the CDR3: TGTGCCAGCAGTCTCGTCCCCGGGGGGGGCACAGATACGCAGTATTTT.

The rearrangement uses TRBV30 and TRBJ1-1, with a possible D match to TRBD1 (6 bases). CDR1 GTSNPN and CDR2 SVGIG come from the germline V gene (reference sequence). V was cut by 2 bases and J by 1 base, with 11 bases left in between. The CDR3 length is 14 residues. The chain's CDR3 is CAWSFRGGNTEAFF. The CDR3 DNA sequence: TGTGCCTGGAGTTTCAGGGGCGGGAACACTGAAGCTTTCTTT.

This clone was counted a single time. The chain employs TRBV18 and TRBJ1-4; D gene unclear. The CDR3 is 16 amino acids. V was cut by 1 base and J by 4 bases, with 13 bases left in between. Germline lookup yields CDR1 KGHSH and CDR2 LQKENI. The CDR3 sequence is CASSPLSGVDNEKLFF. Here the CDR3 DNA reads TGTGCCAGCTCACCACTTTCCGGGGTTGATAATGAAAAACTGTTTTTT.

CDR3 residues: CASSPGRREYEQYF. The CDR3 DNA reads TGTGCCAGCTCACCAGGGCGGCGGGAATACGAGCAGTACTTC. This rearrangement joins TRBV18 to TRBJ2-7; possible D gene TRBD2, 6 bases. V was cut by 2 bases and J by 4 bases, with 12 bases left in between. CDR3 length: 14 amino acids. Germline-derived CDR1 and CDR2 are KGHSH and LQKENI.

The CDR3 DNA reads as TGTGCCAGCAGTATCGGGACAGTAAAGTACTTC. Its translation: CASSIGTVKYF. The chain links TRBV28 to TRBJ2-7, with 7 bases aligning to TRBD1. Germline V gene data show CDR1 as MDHEN and CDR2 as SYDVKM. Trimming at V came to 5 bases and at J to 11 bases, leaving 6 bases not matched to a gene. The CDR3 contains 11 residues.

The J gene is TRBJ2-1, the V gene TRBV27; D may correspond to TRBD1 or TRBD2 (7 bases each). From germline, CDR1 is MNHEY and CDR2 SMNVEV (reference sequence). This CDR3 is 15 amino acids long. Trimming pared 7 bases from V and 4 bases from J, leaving 17 bases between. The CDR3, as DNA: TGTGCCAGCACCCCAGGGGGGGTAGGGTACAATGAGCAGTTCTTC. Its translation is CASTPGGVGYNEQFF.